This TCR beta chain was found in a study of CD8+ T cells in alopecia areata. Study summary: Oral tofacitinib, 5 to 10 mg twice daily, was given in an open-label trial. Disease severity was quantified as SALT score of affected scalp area. Findings and limits, study-wide: Amid tofacitinib therapy, many expanded lesional clones stayed present in scalp and blood.

Looked up from germline, CDR1 is SQVTM and CDR2 is ANQGSEA. The V segment lost 0 bases and the J segment 4 bases; nucleotides outside the gene matches: 6. This CDR3 has 14 residues. In each case, RNA was isolated and then reverse transcribed into cDNA as the sequencing template. Clones were sequenced by immunoSEQ multiplex PCR, and TCRdb holds only the in-frame ones, with some missing. This sample has about 140,000 clones, with 86% found just once. Specified treatment: oral pan-JAK inhibitor, 5-10 mg twice daily. Alopecia areata patients provided lesional scalp punch biopsies and peripheral blood. This clone was seen more than once but under ten times. Its antigen remains unknown.

The V and J genes are TRBV29-1 and TRBJ2-7, with TRBD1 identical over 7 bases. The sample was CD8+ T cells sorted from blood, taken at week 4, from a patient treated with tofacitinib. The receptor's source is a human donor with alopecia areata. As DNA, the CDR3 is TGCAGCGTTGAAGACCCCGGGACAGATTACGAGCAGTACTTC. Translating it yields CSVEDPGTDYEQYF.